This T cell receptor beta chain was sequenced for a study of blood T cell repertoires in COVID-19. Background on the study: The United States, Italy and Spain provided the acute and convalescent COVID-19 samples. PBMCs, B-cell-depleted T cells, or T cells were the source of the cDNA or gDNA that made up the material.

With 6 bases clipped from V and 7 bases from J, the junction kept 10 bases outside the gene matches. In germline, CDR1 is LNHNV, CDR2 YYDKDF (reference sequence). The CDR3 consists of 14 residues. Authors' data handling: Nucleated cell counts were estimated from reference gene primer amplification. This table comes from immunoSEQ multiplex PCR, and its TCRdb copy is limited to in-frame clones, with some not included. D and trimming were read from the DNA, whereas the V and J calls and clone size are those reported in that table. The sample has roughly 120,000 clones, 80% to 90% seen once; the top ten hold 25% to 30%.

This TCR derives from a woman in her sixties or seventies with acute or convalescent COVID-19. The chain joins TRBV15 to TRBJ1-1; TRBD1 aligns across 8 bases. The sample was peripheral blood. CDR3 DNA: TGTGCCACCAGTAAGGACAGGGTTGTGGTTGAAGCTTTCTTT. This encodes CATSKDRVVVEAFF. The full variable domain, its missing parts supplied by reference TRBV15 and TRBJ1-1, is DAMVIQNPRYQVTQFGKPVTLSCSQTLNHNVMYWYQQKSSQAPKLLFHYYDKDFNNEADTPDNFQSRRPNTSFCFLDIRSPGLGDTAMYLCATSKDRVVVEAFFGQGTRLTVV.